Listed below are T cell receptor beta chains from one sample, sequenced in a study of brain T cells in children with intractable seizures. Sequencing was performed with immunoSEQ multiplex PCR; in TCRdb, only in-frame clones are kept and a portion is missing. The sample has a few hundred thousand clones; about 94% are singletons. This sample comprised peripheral blood, obtained less than 6 months after surgery. These receptor sequences come from a boy younger than two with tuberous sclerosis and intractable seizures. The CDR3 runs from the conserved cysteine through the conserved F or W. D genes are given only for firm matches. The size field is filled for only some rows; it gives once, few, many or a size class.

d_gene	v_gene	abundance	j_gene	CDR3nt	CDR3aa
TRBD1	TRBV9	.	TRBJ2-3	TGTGCCAGCAGCGTAGGCACAGGGGCAGATACGCAGTATTTT	CASSVGTGADTQYF
TRBD2	TRBV7-9	.	TRBJ2-3	TGTGCCAGCACCGAAGGGGAGGGAAGATTGGTTACAGATACGCAGTATTTT	CASTEGEGRLVTDTQYF
.	TRBV11-2	few	TRBJ2-7	TGTGCCAGCAGCTTCTCTATATACGAGCAGTACTTC	CASSFSIYEQYF
.	TRBV5-1	.	TRBJ1-2	TGCGCCAGCAGCTTGAGAGCTGGCAGGGACGATAGTGGCTACACCTTC	CASSLRAGRDDSGYTF
.	TRBV6-1	.	TRBJ2-7	TGTGCCAGCAGTGAAGCCGGTTGGGGGGCCTACGAGCAGTACTTC	CASSEAGWGAYEQYF
TRBD2	TRBV2	.	TRBJ2-1	TGTGCCAGCAGGGTAGGACTAGCGGGAGGGAATGAGCAGTTCTTC	CASRVGLAGGNEQFF
TRBD2	TRBV4-1	.	TRBJ2-1	TGCGCCAGCAGCCATAGGACTAGCGGGAATGAGCAGTTCTTC	CASSHRTSGNEQFF
TRBD1	TRBV19	.	TRBJ1-6	TGTGCCAGTAGTGCGTTGACAGGGGAGAATTCACCCCTCCACTTT	CASSALTGENSPLHF
TRBD2	TRBV29-1	.	TRBJ2-3	TGCAGCGTTGAAGGGGGACTAGCGTACACAGATACGCAGTATTTT	CSVEGGLAYTDTQYF
.	TRBV24-1	.	TRBJ2-5	TGTGCCACCAGTGATCCCGCGGTTGGGGAGACCCAGTACTTC	CATSDPAVGETQYF
.	TRBV5-8	.	TRBJ2-2	TGTGCCAGCAGCTTGGGCAGGCAGGTAGGCACCGGGGAGCTGTTTTTT	CASSLGRQVGTGELFF
.	TRBV30	.	TRBJ2-1	TGTGCCTCATATGTGGTGACCTGCAATGAGCAGTTCTTC	CASYVVTCNEQFF